This TCR beta chain stems from a study of T-cell memory formation after mild COVID-19. About this clonotype itself: Its matching antigen is unknown.

Study-wide results and limits: The study found balanced CD4/CD8 in clones contracting day 15 to 85 and a CD4+ lean in later expanders.

Each CDR3 protein is one row after TCRdb ran MiXCR on the 5' RACE reads. The table records roughly 600,000 distinct CDR3 sequences, roughly 18% of them present only once. Sequenced input: PBMCs or a T cell subset sorted from them (not recorded which). The origin of this receptor is an adult woman who had mild COVID-19 (a few samples of this study predate the infection). Cell type and time point are not known.

In DNA form, the CDR3 reads TGCAGTGCTAGAGATCCCGGAACTAGCGGGAACTCCTACGAGCAGTACTTC. Translating it yields CSARDPGTSGNSYEQYF. The chain is built from TRBV20-1 and TRBJ2-7, with 10 bases matching TRBD2. Germline lookup yields CDR1 DFQATT and CDR2 SNEGSKA (reference sequence). J was trimmed by 0 bases and V by 0 bases; bases with no gene match: 8. The CDR3 contains 17 residues.